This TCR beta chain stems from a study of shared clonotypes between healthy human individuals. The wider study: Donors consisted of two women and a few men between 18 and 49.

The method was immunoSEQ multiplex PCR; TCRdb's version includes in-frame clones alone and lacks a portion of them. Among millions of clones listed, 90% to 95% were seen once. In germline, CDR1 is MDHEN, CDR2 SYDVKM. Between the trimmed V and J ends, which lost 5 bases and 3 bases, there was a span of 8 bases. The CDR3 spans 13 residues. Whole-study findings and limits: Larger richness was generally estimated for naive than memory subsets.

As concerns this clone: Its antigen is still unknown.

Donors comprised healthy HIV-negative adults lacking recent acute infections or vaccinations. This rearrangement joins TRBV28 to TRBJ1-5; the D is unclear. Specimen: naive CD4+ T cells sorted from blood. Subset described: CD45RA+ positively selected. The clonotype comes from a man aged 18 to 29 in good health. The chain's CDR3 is CASSGQLNQPQHF. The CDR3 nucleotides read TGTGCCAGCAGTGGGCAGCTCAATCAGCCCCAGCATTTT.